This entry is about one TCR beta chain. Its antigen remains unidentified. Other DNA sequences of this sample code for an identical CDR3. This entry belongs to a study of shared clonotypes between healthy human individuals. Points from the study as a whole: A reduction in generation probabilities was seen for non-shared clonotypes relative to those shared by all four donors. What rarefaction showed was incomplete sorted-subset sequencing despite large depth.

This CDR3 has 15 amino acids. Germline V CDR1 and CDR2: MNHEY, SVGAGI. Trimming pared 2 bases from V and 1 base from J, leaving 8 bases between. CD45RO negativity and positive selection for CCR7 defined naive CD8 cells, a population that excluded terminally differentiated effector memory CD45RA+ cells. Assay used: immunoSEQ multiplex PCR; TCRdb lists only in-frame clones, some missing. This sample has over 2 million clones; approximately 95% occur once, and the top ten carry around 1.1%. The gene calls are TRBV6-5 and TRBJ2-2; D gene ambiguous. The source is a man aged 18 to 30 in good health. The sequencing sample was made of naive CD8+ T cells sorted from blood. The CDR3 loop reads CASSYGLGNTGELFF. The DNA for the CDR3 is TGTGCCAGCAGTTACGGTCTCGGGAACACCGGGGAGCTGTTTTTT.